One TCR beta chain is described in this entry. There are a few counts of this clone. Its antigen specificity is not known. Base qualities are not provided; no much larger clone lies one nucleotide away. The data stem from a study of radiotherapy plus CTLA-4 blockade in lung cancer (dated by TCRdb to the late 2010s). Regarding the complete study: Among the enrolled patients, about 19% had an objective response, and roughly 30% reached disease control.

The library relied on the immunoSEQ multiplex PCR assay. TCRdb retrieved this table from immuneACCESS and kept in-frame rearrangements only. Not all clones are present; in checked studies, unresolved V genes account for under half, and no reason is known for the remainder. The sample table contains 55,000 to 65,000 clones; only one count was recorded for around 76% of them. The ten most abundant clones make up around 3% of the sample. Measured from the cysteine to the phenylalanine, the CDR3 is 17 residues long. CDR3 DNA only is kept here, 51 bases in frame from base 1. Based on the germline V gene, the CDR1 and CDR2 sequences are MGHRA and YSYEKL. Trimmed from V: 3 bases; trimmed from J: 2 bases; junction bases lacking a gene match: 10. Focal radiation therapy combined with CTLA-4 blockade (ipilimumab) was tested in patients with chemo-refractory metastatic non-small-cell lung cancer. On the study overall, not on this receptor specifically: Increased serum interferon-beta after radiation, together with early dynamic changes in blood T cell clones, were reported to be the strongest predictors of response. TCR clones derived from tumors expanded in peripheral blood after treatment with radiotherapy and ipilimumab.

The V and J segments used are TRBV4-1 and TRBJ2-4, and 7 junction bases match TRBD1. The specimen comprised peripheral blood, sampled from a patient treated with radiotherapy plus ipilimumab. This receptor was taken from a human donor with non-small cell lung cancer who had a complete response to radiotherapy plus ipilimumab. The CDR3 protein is CASSQGFPRGTKNIQYF. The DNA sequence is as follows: TGCGCCAGCAGCCAGGGGTTTCCCAGGGGGACCAAAAACATTCAGTACTTC.